Sequencing of this T cell receptor beta chain was carried out in a study of early T cells in non-severe SARS-CoV-2 infection. Unique molecular identifiers (one per individual cDNA molecule) were attached. Each CDR3 protein is one row after TCRdb ran MiXCR on the 5' RACE reads. The data contain over 70,000 distinct CDR3 sequences, around 14% of them singletons. The CDR3 has 16 residues. Trimming shortened V by 4 bases and J by 0 bases, and 13 bases separated the two germline ends. The V gene's germline CDR1 is LGHDT and CDR2 YNNKEL (reference sequence). This TCR was recovered from an adult who was a healthcare worker with PCR-confirmed SARS-CoV-2 infection or an uninfected control (not recorded which). This chain connects TRBV3-1 to TRBJ1-3; D is uncertain. Sequenced sample: whole blood. The CDR3 coding sequence is TGTGCCAGCAGCCCCGCGACCGGATACTCTGGAAACACCATATATTTT. This translates into CASSPATGYSGNTIYF.